These 9 T cell receptor beta chains originate from one sample sequenced in a study of blood T cell repertoires in COVID-19. Assay: immunoSEQ multiplex PCR; the TCRdb copy retains only in-frame clones and omits some. The sample includes around 100,000 clones, 86% of them seen just once. The specimen was peripheral blood. The receptors come from an elderly man with acute or convalescent COVID-19.

The chain links TRBV3-1 (or the pseudogene TRBV3-2) to TRBJ2-7, with 8 bases matching TRBD2. This CDR3 has 14 amino acids. The V and J ends lost 4 bases and 2 bases, in that order; junction bases with no gene match: 4. Germline CDR1 reads LGHDT; CDR2 reads YNNKEL (reference sequence). CDR3 amino acids: CASSPSGSTYEQYF. CDR3 nucleotides: TGTGCCAGCAGCCCGAGCGGGAGTACCTACGAGCAGTACTTC.

The rearrangement links TRBV9 to TRBJ1-5; 9 nucleotides agree with TRBD1. The V and J ends lost 4 bases and 2 bases, in that order; junction bases with no gene match: 22. Germline CDR1 and CDR2: SGDLS and YYNGEE. CDR3 size: 21 residues. CDR3 in amino acids: CASSPRPPGQGVGSGNQPQHF. The CDR3 nucleotides are TGTGCCAGCAGCCCGAGACCACCGGGACAGGGAGTTGGATCAGGCAATCAGCCCCAGCATTTT.

V usage is TRBV19 and J usage is TRBJ2-1; 8 nucleotides agree with TRBD2. The V gene's germline CDR1 is LNHDA and CDR2 SQIVND (reference sequence). This CDR3 region has 14 residues. Trimming took 5 bases from V and 9 from J; bases not matched to a gene: 9. In nucleotides, the CDR3 is TGTGCCAGTAGTCCCGGGACTAGACAGAGTGAGCAGTTCTTC. Amino acid sequence: CASSPGTRQSEQFF.

This chain connects TRBV24-1 to TRBJ2-3, with D perhaps TRBD1 (5 bases). Germline V CDR1 and CDR2: KGHDR, SFDVKD. The V end lost 3 bases, the J end lost 1 base, and 19 bases lay between the germline ends. The CDR3 loop spans 18 amino acids. The CDR3 sequence: CATSDERGQVGGTDTQYF. CDR3 in DNA: TGTGCCACCAGTGATGAAAGGGGCCAGGTCGGAGGCACAGATACGCAGTATTTT.

The V gene is TRBV28, the J gene TRBJ1-3; D might be TRBD1 (6 bases). Germline CDR1 is MDHEN and CDR2 is SYDVKM. Trimming took 5 bases from V and 4 from J, leaving 12 bases between them. The CDR3 has 14 residues. CDR3 DNA sequence: TGTGCCAGCAGTCCGCCTCAGGGGGGAAACACCATATATTTT. Its translation is CASSPPQGGNTIYF.

This sequence joins TRBV7-2 and TRBJ2-7; 11 bases map to TRBD2. CDR1 is SGHTA and CDR2 is FQGNSA in the germline V gene. V was pared by 0 bases and J by 4 bases, with 5 bases of the junction left unmatched. The CDR3 loop spans 16 amino acids. This CDR3 reads CASSLAASGRLYEQYF. The CDR3 nucleotides read TGTGCCAGCAGCTTAGCGGCTAGCGGGAGGTTATACGAGCAGTACTTC.

The chain uses TRBV19 and TRBJ2-1; possible D gene TRBD1, 8 bases. Trimming cost V 6 bases and J 0 bases, with 27 bases left between them. Germline V gene lookup returns CDR1 LNHDA and CDR2 SQIVND (reference sequence). CDR3 length: 20 residues. CDR3 sequence reads: CASRIRGQAGLTSSYNEQFF. CDR3 sequence (DNA): TGTGCCAGTAGGATCAGGGGGCAAGCGGGGCTTACCAGCTCCTACAATGAGCAGTTCTTC.

DNA of the CDR3: TGTGCCAGCAGTCCGGCGGGGGCGGATAGCAATCAGCCCCAGCATTTT. Translated: CASSPAGADSNQPQHF. The chain employs TRBV6-2 or TRBV6-3 and TRBJ1-5; D might be TRBD1 (6 bases). The CDR3 extends over 16 amino acids. V lost 5 bases and J 0 bases, leaving 14 bases between the germline ends. The V gene's germline CDR1 is MNHEY and CDR2 SVGEGT.

J is TRBJ2-1 and V is TRBV12-3 or TRBV12-4; TRBD2 matches 7 bases. Trimming at V came to 8 bases and at J to 5 bases, leaving 0 bases not matched to a gene. There are 11 residues in the CDR3. CDR3 nucleotides: TGTGCCAGCGGGGGGGACAATGAGCAGTTCTTC. Translating gives CASGGDNEQFF.